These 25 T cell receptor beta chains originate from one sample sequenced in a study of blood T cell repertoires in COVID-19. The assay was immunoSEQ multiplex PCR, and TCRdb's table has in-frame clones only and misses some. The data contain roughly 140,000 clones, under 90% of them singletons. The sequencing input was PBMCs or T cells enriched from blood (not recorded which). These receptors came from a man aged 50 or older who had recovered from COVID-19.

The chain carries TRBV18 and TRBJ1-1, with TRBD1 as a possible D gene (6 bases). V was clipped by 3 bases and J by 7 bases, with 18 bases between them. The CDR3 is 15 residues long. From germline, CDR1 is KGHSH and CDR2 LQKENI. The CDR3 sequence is CASSPQQDSTGEAFF. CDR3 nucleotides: TGTGCCAGCTCACCGCAACAGGACAGTACAGGTGAAGCTTTCTTT.

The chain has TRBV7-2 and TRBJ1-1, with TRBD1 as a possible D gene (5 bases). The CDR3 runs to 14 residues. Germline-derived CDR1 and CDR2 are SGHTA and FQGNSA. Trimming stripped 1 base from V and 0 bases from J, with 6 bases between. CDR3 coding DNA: TGTGCCAGCAGCTTAGACAGGATGAACACTGAAGCTTTCTTT. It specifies CASSLDRMNTEAFF.

CDR3 sequence (DNA): TGTGCCAGCAGGCGAACAGGGTTAGATGAGCAGTTCTTC. Residues: CASRRTGLDEQFF. This rearrangement joins TRBV14 to TRBJ2-1; possibly TRBD1 for D (6 bases). The germline CDR1 and CDR2 sequences are SGHDN and FVKESK. This CDR3 comprises 13 residues. Deletions cut 6 bases from V and 8 bases from J, with 14 bases between.

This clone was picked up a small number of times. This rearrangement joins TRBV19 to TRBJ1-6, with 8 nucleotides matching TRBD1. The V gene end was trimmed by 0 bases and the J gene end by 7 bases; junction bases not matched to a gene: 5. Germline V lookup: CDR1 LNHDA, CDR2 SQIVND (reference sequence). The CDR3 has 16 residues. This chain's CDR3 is CASSIDVGQGNSPLHF. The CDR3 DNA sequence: TGTGCCAGTAGTATAGATGTCGGACAGGGCAATTCACCCCTCCACTTT.

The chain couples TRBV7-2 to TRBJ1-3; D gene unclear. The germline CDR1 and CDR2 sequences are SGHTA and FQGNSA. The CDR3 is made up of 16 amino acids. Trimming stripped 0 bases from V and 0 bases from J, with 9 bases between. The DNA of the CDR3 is TGTGCCAGCAGCTTAGCTCCGGGAGGCTCTGGAAACACCATATATTTT. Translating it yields CASSLAPGGSGNTIYF.

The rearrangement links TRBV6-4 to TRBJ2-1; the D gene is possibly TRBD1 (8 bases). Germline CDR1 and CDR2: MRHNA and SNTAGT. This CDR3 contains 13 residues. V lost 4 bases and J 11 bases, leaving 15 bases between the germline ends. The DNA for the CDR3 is TGTGCCAGCAGTGGCACAGGGGGGGGTAAGCAGTTCTTC. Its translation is CASSGTGGGKQFF.

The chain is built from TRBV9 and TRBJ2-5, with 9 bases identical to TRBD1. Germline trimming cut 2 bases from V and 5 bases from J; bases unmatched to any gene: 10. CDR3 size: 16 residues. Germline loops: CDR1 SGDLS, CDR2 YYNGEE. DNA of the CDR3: TGTGCCAGCAGCGTCCACGCAACAGGGGGCCGGGAGACCCAGTACTTC. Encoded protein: CASSVHATGGRETQYF. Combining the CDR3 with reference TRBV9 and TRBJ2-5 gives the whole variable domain DSGVTQTPKHLITATGQRVTLRCSPRSGDLSVYWYQQSLDQGLQFLIQYYNGEERAKGNILERFSAQQFPDLHSELNLSSLELGDSALYFCASSVHATGGRETQYFGPGTRLLVL.

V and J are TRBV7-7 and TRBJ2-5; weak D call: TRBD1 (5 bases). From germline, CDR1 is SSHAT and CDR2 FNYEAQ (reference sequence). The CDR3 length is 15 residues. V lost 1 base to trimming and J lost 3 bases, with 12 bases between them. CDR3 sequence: CASSLGRVWEETQYF. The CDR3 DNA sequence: TGTGCCAGCAGCTTAGGCAGGGTGTGGGAAGAGACCCAGTACTTC.

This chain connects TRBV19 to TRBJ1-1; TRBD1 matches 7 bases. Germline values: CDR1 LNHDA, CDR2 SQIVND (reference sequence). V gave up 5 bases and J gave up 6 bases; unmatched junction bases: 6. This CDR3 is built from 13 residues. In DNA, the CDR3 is TGTGCCAGTAGTGTTACAGGGGTTGCTGAAGCTTTCTTT. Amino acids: CASSVTGVAEAFF.

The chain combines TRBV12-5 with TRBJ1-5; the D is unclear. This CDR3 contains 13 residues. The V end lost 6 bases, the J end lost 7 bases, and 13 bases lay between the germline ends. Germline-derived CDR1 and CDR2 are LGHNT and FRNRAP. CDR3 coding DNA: TGTGCTAGTGGGCCGACTGAGAGCCAGCCCCAGCATTTT. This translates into CASGPTESQPQHF.

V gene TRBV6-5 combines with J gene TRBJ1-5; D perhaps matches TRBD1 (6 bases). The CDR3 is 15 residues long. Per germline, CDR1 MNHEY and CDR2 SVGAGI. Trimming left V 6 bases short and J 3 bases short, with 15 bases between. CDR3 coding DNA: TGTGCCAGCAGACCCGAGCAGGGGAACAATCAGCCCCAGCATTTT. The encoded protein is CASRPEQGNNQPQHF.

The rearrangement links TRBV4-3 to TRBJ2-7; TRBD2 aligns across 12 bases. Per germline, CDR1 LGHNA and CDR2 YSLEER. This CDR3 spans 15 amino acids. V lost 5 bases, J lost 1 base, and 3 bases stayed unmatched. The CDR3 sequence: CASSSTSGGSYEQYF. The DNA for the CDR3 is TGCGCCAGCAGCTCGACTAGCGGGGGATCCTACGAGCAGTACTTC.

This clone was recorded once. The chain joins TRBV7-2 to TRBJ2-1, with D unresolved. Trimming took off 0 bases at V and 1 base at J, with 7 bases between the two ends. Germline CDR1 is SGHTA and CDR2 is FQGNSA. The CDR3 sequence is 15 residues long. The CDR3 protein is CASSLARRSYNEQFF. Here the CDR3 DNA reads TGTGCCAGCAGCTTAGCACGGAGATCCTACAATGAGCAGTTCTTC.

The CDR3, as DNA: TGTGCCAGCAGCTTAGGGCGGGGGGGGGCAGATACGCAGTATTTT. Its protein is CASSLGRGGADTQYF. V and J are TRBV13 and TRBJ2-3; 9 bases are a match to TRBD2. Germline-derived CDR1 and CDR2 are PRHDT and FYEKMQ (reference sequence). After removal of 0 bases from V and 4 bases from J, the junction contained 2 bases not matched to a gene. The CDR3 is 15 amino acids.

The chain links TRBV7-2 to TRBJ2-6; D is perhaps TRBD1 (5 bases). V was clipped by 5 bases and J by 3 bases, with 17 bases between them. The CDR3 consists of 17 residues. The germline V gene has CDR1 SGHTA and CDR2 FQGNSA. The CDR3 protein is CASSKGPPRGGANVLTF. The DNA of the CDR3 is TGTGCCAGCAGCAAGGGGCCTCCTAGGGGTGGGGCCAACGTCCTGACTTTC. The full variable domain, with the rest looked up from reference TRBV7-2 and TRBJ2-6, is GAGVSQSPSNKVTEKGKDVELRCDPISGHTALYWYRQSLGQGLEFLIYFQGNSAPDKSGLPSDRFSAERTGGSVSTLTIQRTQQEDSAVYLCASSKGPPRGGANVLTFGAGSRLTVL.

The DNA of the CDR3 is TGTGCCAGCAGTTACGCAGCTAACTATGGCTACACCTTC. It specifies CASSYAANYGYTF. The chain is built from TRBV6-5 and TRBJ1-2, with unresolved D. The CDR3 length is 13 residues. Per germline, CDR1 MNHEY and CDR2 SVGAGI. V lost 2 bases, J lost 0 bases, and 4 bases lay in between.

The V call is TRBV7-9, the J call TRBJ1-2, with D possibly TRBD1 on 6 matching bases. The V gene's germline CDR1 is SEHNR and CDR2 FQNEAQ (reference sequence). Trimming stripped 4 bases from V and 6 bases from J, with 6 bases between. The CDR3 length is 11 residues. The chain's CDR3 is CASSYRDGYTF. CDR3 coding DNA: TGTGCCAGCAGCTACAGGGATGGCTACACCTTC. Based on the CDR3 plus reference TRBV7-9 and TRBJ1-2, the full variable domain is DTGVSQNPRHKITKRGQNVTFRCDPISEHNRLYWYRQTLGQGPEFLTYFQNEAQLEKSRLLSDRFSAERPKGSFSTLEIQRTEQGDSAMYLCASSYRDGYTFGSGTRLTVV.

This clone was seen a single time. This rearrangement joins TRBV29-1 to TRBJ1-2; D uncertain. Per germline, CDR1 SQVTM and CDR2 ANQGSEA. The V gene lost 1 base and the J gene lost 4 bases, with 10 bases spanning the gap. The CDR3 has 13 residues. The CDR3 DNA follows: TGCAGCGTTGAAGGAGATCAATTCTATGGCTACACCTTC. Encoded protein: CSVEGDQFYGYTF.

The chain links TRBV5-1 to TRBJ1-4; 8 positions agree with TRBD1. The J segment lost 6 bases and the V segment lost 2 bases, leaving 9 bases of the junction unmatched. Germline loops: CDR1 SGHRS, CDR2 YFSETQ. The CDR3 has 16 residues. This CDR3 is CASSLLGTGRDEKLFF. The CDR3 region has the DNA TGCGCCAGCAGCTTACTGGGGACAGGCCGGGATGAAAAACTGTTTTTT. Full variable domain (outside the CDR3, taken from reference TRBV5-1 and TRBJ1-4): KAGVTQTPRYLIKTRGQQVTLSCSPISGHRSVSWYQQTPGQGLQFLFEYFSETQRNKGNFPGRFSGRQFSNSRSEMNVSTLELGDSALYLCASSLLGTGRDEKLFFGSGTQLSVL.

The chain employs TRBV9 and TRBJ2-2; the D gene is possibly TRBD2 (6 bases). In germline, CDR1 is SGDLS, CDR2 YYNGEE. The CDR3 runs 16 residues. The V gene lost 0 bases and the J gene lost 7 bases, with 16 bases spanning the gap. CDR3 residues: CASSVVAGRSGGELFF. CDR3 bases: TGTGCCAGCAGCGTAGTAGCAGGGCGTAGCGGCGGGGAGCTGTTTTTT.

The CDR3 spells CASSTGVTNEKLFF. DNA for the CDR3: TGCGCCAGCAGTACAGGGGTAACTAATGAAAAACTGTTTTTT. This chain links TRBV10-2 with TRBJ1-4; 7 bases map to TRBD1. With 5 bases clipped from V and 1 base from J, the junction kept 1 base outside the gene matches. Germline values: CDR1 WSHSY, CDR2 SAAADI. The CDR3 is 14 residues long.

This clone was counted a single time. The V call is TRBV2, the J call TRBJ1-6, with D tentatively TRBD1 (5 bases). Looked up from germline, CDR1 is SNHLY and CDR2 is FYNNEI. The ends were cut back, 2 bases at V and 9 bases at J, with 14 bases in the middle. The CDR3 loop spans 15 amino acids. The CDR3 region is CASSERQPSGSPLHF. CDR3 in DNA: TGTGCCAGCAGTGAAAGACAGCCCTCGGGTTCACCCCTCCACTTT.

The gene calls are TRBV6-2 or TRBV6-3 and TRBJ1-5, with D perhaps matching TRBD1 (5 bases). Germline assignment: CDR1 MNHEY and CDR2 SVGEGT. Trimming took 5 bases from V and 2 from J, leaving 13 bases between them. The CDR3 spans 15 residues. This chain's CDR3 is CASSDRGAGNQPQHF. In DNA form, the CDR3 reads TGTGCCAGCAGTGACCGCGGGGCTGGCAATCAGCCCCAGCATTTT.

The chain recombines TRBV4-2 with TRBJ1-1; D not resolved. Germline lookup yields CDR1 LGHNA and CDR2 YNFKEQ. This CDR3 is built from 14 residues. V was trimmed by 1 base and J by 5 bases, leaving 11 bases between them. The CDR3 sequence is CASSQVAGETEAFF. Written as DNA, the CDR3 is TGTGCCAGCAGCCAAGTTGCAGGTGAGACTGAAGCTTTCTTT.

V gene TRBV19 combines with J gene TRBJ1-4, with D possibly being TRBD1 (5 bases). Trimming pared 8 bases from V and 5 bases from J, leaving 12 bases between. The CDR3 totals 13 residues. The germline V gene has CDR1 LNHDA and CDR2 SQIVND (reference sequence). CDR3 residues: CASHRNRNEKLFF. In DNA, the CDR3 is TGTGCCAGTCACAGGAACAGAAATGAAAAACTGTTTTTT.